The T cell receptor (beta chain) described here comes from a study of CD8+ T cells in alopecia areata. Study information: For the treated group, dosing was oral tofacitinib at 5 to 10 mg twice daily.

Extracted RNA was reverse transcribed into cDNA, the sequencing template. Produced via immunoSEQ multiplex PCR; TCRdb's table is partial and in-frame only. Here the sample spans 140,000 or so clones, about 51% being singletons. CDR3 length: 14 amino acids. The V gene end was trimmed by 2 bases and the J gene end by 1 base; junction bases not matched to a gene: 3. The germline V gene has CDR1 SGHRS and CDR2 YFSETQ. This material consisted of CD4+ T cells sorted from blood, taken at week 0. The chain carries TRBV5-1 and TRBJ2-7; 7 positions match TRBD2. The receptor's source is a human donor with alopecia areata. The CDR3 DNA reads TGCGCCAGCAGCTTACTGGGGGGGTCCTACGAGCAGTACTTC. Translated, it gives CASSLLGGSYEQYF.